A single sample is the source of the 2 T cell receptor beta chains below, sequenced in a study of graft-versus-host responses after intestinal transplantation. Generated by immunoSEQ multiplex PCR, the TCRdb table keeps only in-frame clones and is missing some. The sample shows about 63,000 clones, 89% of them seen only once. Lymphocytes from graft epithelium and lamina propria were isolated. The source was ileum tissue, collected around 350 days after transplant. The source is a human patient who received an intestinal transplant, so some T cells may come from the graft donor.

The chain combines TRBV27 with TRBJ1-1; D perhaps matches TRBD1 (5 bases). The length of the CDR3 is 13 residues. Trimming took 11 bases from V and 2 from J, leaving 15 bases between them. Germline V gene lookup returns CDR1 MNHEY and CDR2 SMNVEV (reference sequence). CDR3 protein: CASGPGINTEAFF. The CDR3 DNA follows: TGTGCCTCGGGCCCAGGGATAAACACTGAAGCTTTCTTT.

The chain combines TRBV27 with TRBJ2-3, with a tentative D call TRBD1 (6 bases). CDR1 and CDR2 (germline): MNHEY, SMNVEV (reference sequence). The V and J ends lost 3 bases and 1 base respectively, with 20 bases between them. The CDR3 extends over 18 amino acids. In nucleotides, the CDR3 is TGTGCCAGCAGTTTGTTATCCGTCGAAACAGGGCGCACAGATACGCAGTATTTT. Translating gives CASSLLSVETGRTDTQYF.